These T cell receptor beta chains were read from a single sample in a study of T-cell reconstitution after alpha-beta-depleted transplantation in children. Each CDR3 protein is one row after TCRdb ran MiXCR on the PCR reads. The table has about 400,000 distinct CDR3 sequences, around 21% seen once. Sequencing was performed on PBMCs from the stem cell graft donor, taken from the stem cell graft. The receptors shown here come from a human donor who donated a stem cell graft to a child with acute myeloid leukemia. The CDR3 runs from the conserved cysteine through the conserved F or W. The D gene is left open where the match is weak. Where a row states a size, it is once, few, many or the class of an expanded clone; other rows omit it.

cdr3_aa: CASSHGSYEQYF; cdr3_nt: TGTGCCAGCAGCCACGGGTCCTACGAGCAGTACTTC; d_call: .; j_call: TRBJ2-7; v_call: TRBV12-3/TRBV12-4; clone_size: few
cdr3_aa: CASRRTSGGPYEQYF; cdr3_nt: TGTGCCAGCAGAAGAACTAGCGGGGGACCCTACGAGCAGTACTTC; d_call: TRBD2; j_call: TRBJ2-7; v_call: TRBV7-2; clone_size: .
cdr3_aa: CSARTGADTGELFF; cdr3_nt: TGCAGTGCTAGAACAGGGGCGGACACCGGGGAGCTGTTTTTT; d_call: TRBD1; j_call: TRBJ2-2; v_call: TRBV20-1; clone_size: many
cdr3_aa: CASRKGLAGSEQYF; cdr3_nt: TGCGCCAGCAGGAAGGGACTAGCTGGAAGCGAGCAGTACTTC; d_call: TRBD2; j_call: TRBJ2-7; v_call: TRBV10-2; clone_size: .
cdr3_aa: CATSRQDRASYEQYF; cdr3_nt: TGTGCCACCAGCAGACAAGACAGGGCCTCCTACGAGCAGTACTTC; d_call: TRBD1; j_call: TRBJ2-7; v_call: TRBV15; clone_size: .
cdr3_aa: CASSQEGLEQFF; cdr3_nt: TGCGCCAGCAGCCAAGAGGGGTTAGAGCAGTTCTTC; d_call: .; j_call: TRBJ2-1; v_call: TRBV4-3; clone_size: many
cdr3_aa: CASSWTGTSGRETQYF; cdr3_nt: TGTGCCAGCAGTTGGACCGGGACTAGCGGGAGGGAGACCCAGTACTTC; d_call: TRBD2; j_call: TRBJ2-5; v_call: TRBV12-3/TRBV12-4; clone_size: .
cdr3_aa: CASSPGTPNEKLFF; cdr3_nt: TGTGCCAGCAGTCCCGGGACGCCTAATGAAAAACTGTTTTTT; d_call: .; j_call: TRBJ1-4; v_call: TRBV12-3/TRBV12-4; clone_size: few
cdr3_aa: CASSLTYGGNTGELFF; cdr3_nt: TGTGCCAGCAGCTTAACGTACGGGGGGAACACCGGGGAGCTGTTTTTT; d_call: .; j_call: TRBJ2-2; v_call: TRBV7-3; clone_size: few
cdr3_aa: CSVVRGVSYNEQFF; cdr3_nt: TGCAGCGTTGTACGGGGAGTCTCCTACAATGAGCAGTTCTTC; d_call: .; j_call: TRBJ2-1; v_call: TRBV29-1; clone_size: many
cdr3_aa: CASSPQGPQGYGYTF; cdr3_nt: TGTGCCAGCTCACCACAGGGCCCTCAGGGCTATGGCTACACCTTC; d_call: .; j_call: TRBJ1-2; v_call: TRBV18; clone_size: .
cdr3_aa: CASSQDASGEQYF; cdr3_nt: TGCGCCAGCAGCCAAGATGCGAGCGGCGAGCAGTACTTC; d_call: .; j_call: TRBJ2-7; v_call: TRBV4-1; clone_size: .
cdr3_aa: CASSSQTGGGGELFF; cdr3_nt: TGTGCCAGCAGCTCCCAAACAGGGGGCGGCGGGGAGCTGTTTTTT; d_call: TRBD1; j_call: TRBJ2-2; v_call: TRBV7-2; clone_size: .
cdr3_aa: CASSLLELGKQFF; cdr3_nt: TGCGCCAGCAGCTTGTTGGAGTTGGGTAAGCAGTTCTTC; d_call: .; j_call: TRBJ2-1; v_call: TRBV5-1; clone_size: .
cdr3_aa: CSARDFRTGRYNEQFF; cdr3_nt: TGCAGTGCTAGAGATTTCCGGACTGGACGTTACAATGAGCAGTTCTTC; d_call: .; j_call: TRBJ2-1; v_call: TRBV20-1; clone_size: .
cdr3_aa: CASSIQGDTEAFF; cdr3_nt: TGTGCCAGTAGTATCCAGGGTGACACTGAAGCTTTCTTT; d_call: .; j_call: TRBJ1-1; v_call: TRBV19; clone_size: many
cdr3_aa: CSAAENEQFF; cdr3_nt: TGCAGTGCTGCCGAAAATGAGCAGTTCTTC; d_call: .; j_call: TRBJ2-1; v_call: TRBV20-1; clone_size: .
cdr3_aa: CSAPRWEGEGRGFF; cdr3_nt: TGCAGTGCTCCCAGGTGGGAGGGGGAGGGAAGGGGGTTCTTC; d_call: .; j_call: TRBJ2-1; v_call: TRBV20-1; clone_size: .
cdr3_aa: CASSYYRDIQYF; cdr3_nt: TGTGCCAGCAGTTACTACCGGGACATTCAGTACTTC; d_call: .; j_call: TRBJ2-4; v_call: TRBV6-2/TRBV6-3; clone_size: .
cdr3_aa: CASSSRGGRGIQETQYF; cdr3_nt: TGTGCCAGCAGCTCAAGGGGTGGGCGTGGAATACAAGAGACCCAGTACTTC; d_call: .; j_call: TRBJ2-5; v_call: TRBV7-3; clone_size: .
cdr3_aa: CASSLGLAGSGNEQFF; cdr3_nt: TGTGCCAGCAGCTTAGGTCTAGCCGGGAGCGGCAATGAGCAGTTCTTC; d_call: .; j_call: TRBJ2-1; v_call: TRBV7-9; clone_size: .
cdr3_aa: CASSVKKNTGELFF; cdr3_nt: TGCGCCAGCAGCGTTAAGAAAAACACCGGGGAGCTGTTTTTT; d_call: .; j_call: TRBJ2-2; v_call: TRBV5-1; clone_size: once
cdr3_aa: CSAGLTGGFTDTQYF; cdr3_nt: TGCAGTGCTGGCCTGACAGGGGGATTTACAGATACGCAGTATTTT; d_call: TRBD1; j_call: TRBJ2-3; v_call: TRBV20-1; clone_size: many
cdr3_aa: CSAHGGSGVGGEQFF; cdr3_nt: TGCAGTGCTCACGGGGGGTCTGGGGTCGGAGGTGAGCAGTTCTTC; d_call: TRBD2; j_call: TRBJ2-1; v_call: TRBV20-1; clone_size: .
cdr3_aa: CASSQRLGAGYEQYF; cdr3_nt: TGTGCCAGCAGCCAAAGACTGGGGGCGGGTTACGAGCAGTACTTC; d_call: .; j_call: TRBJ2-7; v_call: TRBV6-5; clone_size: few
cdr3_aa: CASSWRGVAYEQYF; cdr3_nt: TGTGCCAGCAGCTGGCGGGGAGTAGCCTACGAGCAGTACTTC; d_call: .; j_call: TRBJ2-7; v_call: TRBV5-6; clone_size: few
cdr3_aa: CASRPLVGTQETQYF; cdr3_nt: TGTGCCAGCAGACCCCTCGTAGGCACCCAAGAGACCCAGTACTTC; d_call: .; j_call: TRBJ2-5; v_call: TRBV6-2/TRBV6-3; clone_size: .
cdr3_aa: CASSLDHLGVLNTGELFF; cdr3_nt: TGCGCCAGCAGCTTGGATCACTTGGGGGTCTTAAACACCGGGGAGCTGTTTTTT; d_call: .; j_call: TRBJ2-2; v_call: TRBV5-1; clone_size: .
cdr3_aa: CASSPTGGGWRDTQYF; cdr3_nt: TGTGCCAGCAGTCCGACGGGCGGGGGATGGAGAGATACGCAGTATTTT; d_call: TRBD2; j_call: TRBJ2-3; v_call: TRBV28; clone_size: .
cdr3_aa: CASSESGTGGSYEQYF; cdr3_nt: TGTGCCAGCAGTGAGTCCGGGACAGGGGGTTCCTACGAGCAGTACTTC; d_call: TRBD1; j_call: TRBJ2-7; v_call: TRBV28; clone_size: few
cdr3_aa: CASSDYRGRVADTQYF; cdr3_nt: TGTGCCAGCAGTGACTACAGGGGGCGCGTAGCCGATACGCAGTATTTT; d_call: TRBD1; j_call: TRBJ2-3; v_call: TRBV25-1; clone_size: .
cdr3_aa: CASKISVSGNEQFF; cdr3_nt: TGTGCCAGCAAAATTAGCGTCTCGGGTAATGAGCAGTTCTTC; d_call: .; j_call: TRBJ2-1; v_call: TRBV28; clone_size: .
cdr3_aa: CASSDELEGHEQYF; cdr3_nt: TGTGCCAGCAGTGATGAGTTGGAGGGCCACGAGCAGTACTTC; d_call: .; j_call: TRBJ2-7; v_call: TRBV25-1; clone_size: few
cdr3_aa: CASSPRGQDNEQFF; cdr3_nt: TGTGCCAGCAGCCCCCGAGGACAAGACAATGAGCAGTTCTTC; d_call: .; j_call: TRBJ2-1; v_call: TRBV7-3; clone_size: few
cdr3_aa: CASSFQGRQPQHF; cdr3_nt: TGTGCCAGCAGCTTTCAGGGCAGGCAGCCCCAGCATTTT; d_call: .; j_call: TRBJ1-5; v_call: TRBV7-2; clone_size: .
cdr3_aa: CASSQRTGAYEQYF; cdr3_nt: TGCGCCAGCAGTCAAAGGACAGGGGCCTACGAGCAGTACTTC; d_call: TRBD1; j_call: TRBJ2-7; v_call: TRBV5-1; clone_size: .
cdr3_aa: CASATGGLNTEAFF; cdr3_nt: TGTGCCAGCGCGACAGGGGGCTTGAACACTGAAGCTTTCTTT; d_call: TRBD1; j_call: TRBJ1-1; v_call: TRBV28; clone_size: .
cdr3_aa: CASSLYRGGNYGYTF; cdr3_nt: TGTGCCAGCAGTCTGTACAGGGGCGGAAACTATGGCTACACCTTC; d_call: TRBD1; j_call: TRBJ1-2; v_call: TRBV12-3/TRBV12-4; clone_size: .
cdr3_aa: CASSVDERESHEQYF; cdr3_nt: TGTGCCAGCAGCGTAGACGAGCGGGAGTCCCACGAGCAGTACTTC; d_call: TRBD2; j_call: TRBJ2-7; v_call: TRBV9; clone_size: .
cdr3_aa: CSVDLGQTTEAFF; cdr3_nt: TGCAGCGTTGATCTCGGACAGACCACTGAAGCTTTCTTT; d_call: .; j_call: TRBJ1-1; v_call: TRBV29-1; clone_size: .
cdr3_aa: CASSFGYYGYTF; cdr3_nt: TGTGCCAGCAGCTTCGGGTACTATGGCTACACCTTC; d_call: .; j_call: TRBJ1-2; v_call: TRBV11-3; clone_size: few
cdr3_aa: CASSLGDRYEQYF; cdr3_nt: TGTGCCAGCAGCTTGGGGGACCGTTACGAGCAGTACTTC; d_call: .; j_call: TRBJ2-7; v_call: TRBV5-5; clone_size: many
cdr3_aa: CASSGRTSGSTGELFF; cdr3_nt: TGTGCCAGCAGCGGACGGACTAGCGGGAGCACCGGGGAGCTGTTTTTT; d_call: TRBD2; j_call: TRBJ2-2; v_call: TRBV7-2; clone_size: .
cdr3_aa: CASSRDTLNQPQHF; cdr3_nt: TGTGCCAGCAGTAGGGACACTCTAAATCAGCCCCAGCATTTT; d_call: .; j_call: TRBJ1-5; v_call: TRBV12-3/TRBV12-4; clone_size: few
cdr3_aa: CASSTLGGYNEQFF; cdr3_nt: TGTGCCAGCAGCACCCTCGGGGGGTACAATGAGCAGTTCTTC; d_call: TRBD2; j_call: TRBJ2-1; v_call: TRBV6-2/TRBV6-3; clone_size: .
cdr3_aa: CATSRDRGYEQFF; cdr3_nt: TGTGCCACCAGCAGAGATCGCGGGTATGAGCAGTTCTTC; d_call: .; j_call: TRBJ2-1; v_call: TRBV15; clone_size: .